One and the same sample provided the 14 T cell receptor beta chains below, sequenced in a study of Ad26.COV2.S vaccination and SARS-CoV-2 variants. This table comes from immunoSEQ multiplex PCR, and its TCRdb copy is limited to in-frame clones, with some not included. The sample lists under 95,000 clones, roughly 84% occurring once. The sample in question was peripheral blood, obtained after recovery from COVID-19. These receptors all come from a human donor who had recovered from COVID-19.

This clone showed up just once. This rearrangement joins TRBV7-3 to TRBJ2-1, with TRBD2 as a possible D gene (6 bases). V was cut by 5 bases and J by 4 bases, with 12 bases left in between. Germline V gene sequence: CDR1 SGHTA, CDR2 FQGTGA. The CDR3 covers 14 residues. The CDR3 spells CASSPGGGYNEQFF. The CDR3 DNA follows: TGTGCCAGCAGCCCCGGGGGTGGATACAATGAGCAGTTCTTC.

This chain links TRBV6-1 with TRBJ1-2; D is ambiguous. This CDR3 contains 14 residues. V was pared by 0 bases and J by 0 bases, with 5 bases between. Germline V gene sequence: CDR1 MNHNS, CDR2 SASEGT. Here the CDR3 reads CASSEAGANYGYTF. The CDR3 DNA is TGTGCCAGCAGTGAAGCGGGCGCTAACTATGGCTACACCTTC.

V is TRBV7-9 and J is TRBJ2-2, with D possibly TRBD1 on 7 matching bases. The germline CDR1 and CDR2 sequences are SEHNR and FQNEAQ (reference sequence). The CDR3 is 15 amino acids. V lost 5 bases and J lost 5, with 15 bases in between. CDR3 DNA: TGTGCCAGCAGCCCATCAGGGGGGCGGACCGGGGAGCTGTTTTTT. Encoded protein: CASSPSGGRTGELFF.

The chain links TRBV7-6 to TRBJ2-2; maybe TRBD2 (6 bases). There are 16 residues in the CDR3. V lost 5 bases and J lost 8, with 21 bases in between. Germline V gene sequence: CDR1 SGHVS, CDR2 FNYEAQ. The DNA for the CDR3 is TGTGCCAGCAGCCAAAACCCGCTTCGGGCGGGGGGGGAGCTGTTTTTT. It yields the protein CASSQNPLRAGGELFF. The whole variable domain, remainder taken from reference TRBV7-6 and TRBJ2-2, is GAGVSQSPRYKVTKRGQDVALRCDPISGHVSLYWYRQALGQGPEFLTYFNYEAQQDKSGLPNDRFSAERPEGSISTLTIQRTEQRDSAMYRCASSQNPLRAGGELFFGEGSRLTVL.

This clone was recorded only once. V gene TRBV11-2 combines with J gene TRBJ1-2; no reliable D call. The germline V gene has CDR1 SGHAT and CDR2 FQNNGV. Trimming shortened V by 0 bases and J by 6 bases, and 17 bases separated the two germline ends. CDR3 length: 16 amino acids. DNA of the CDR3: TGTGCCAGCAGCTTAGATCGGGGTCGGTACGGAGATGGCTACACCTTC. Its protein product is CASSLDRGRYGDGYTF.

V is TRBV28 and J is TRBJ1-6; D is possibly TRBD1 (5 bases). Looked up from germline, CDR1 is MDHEN and CDR2 is SYDVKM. V lost 0 bases and J lost 8, with 8 bases in between. The length of the CDR3 is 14 residues. The CDR3 loop reads CASSLWGGDSPLHF. Here the CDR3 DNA reads TGTGCCAGCAGTTTATGGGGGGGGGATTCACCCCTCCACTTT.

The rearrangement links TRBV5-8 to TRBJ1-2; D remains unclear. Germline V lookup: CDR1 SGHTS, CDR2 YDEGEE. The CDR3 contains 11 residues. V gave up 0 bases and J gave up 3 bases, with 0 bases separating them. The CDR3 DNA follows: TGTGCCAGCAGCTTGGACTATGGCTACACCTTC. Protein sequence: CASSLDYGYTF.

The J gene is TRBJ1-2, the V gene TRBV4-3; D unresolved. This CDR3 comprises 15 residues. The germline gives CDR1 LGHNA, CDR2 YSLEER. V dropped 7 bases and J dropped 4 bases, with 19 bases sitting between them. CDR3 coding DNA: TGCGCCAGCATCCCTCCGGCAGGATTGAGCTATGGCTACACCTTC. Its translation: CASIPPAGLSYGYTF.

V is TRBV2 and J is TRBJ2-7; TRBD2 agrees at 12 bases. Trimming removed 8 bases from V and 7 bases from J; junction bases left unmatched: 6. The CDR3 has 13 residues. Germline lookup yields CDR1 SNHLY and CDR2 FYNNEI. The CDR3 reads CASRLAGVDEQYF. The CDR3 DNA reads as TGTGCCAGCCGACTAGCGGGAGTTGATGAGCAGTACTTC. Full variable domain (rest looked up from reference TRBV2 and TRBJ2-7): EPEVTQTPSHQVTQMGQEVILRCVPISNHLYFYWYRQILGQKVEFLVSFYNNEISEKSEIFDDQFSVERPDGSNFTLKIRSTKLEDSAMYFCASRLAGVDEQYFGPGTRLTVT.

The gene calls are TRBV16 and TRBJ2-5, with D unresolved. Between the trimmed V and J ends, which lost 2 bases and 8 bases, there was a span of 15 bases. CDR1 is KGHSY, CDR2 FQNENV, per germline. The CDR3 is 14 residues long. In DNA, the CDR3 is TGTGCCAGCAGCCAAATCCCCTTTACCGGAACCCAGTACTTC. Translation gives CASSQIPFTGTQYF.

This chain connects TRBV6-6 to TRBJ1-1; TRBD1 matches 8 bases. This CDR3 comprises 15 residues. Germline CDR1 MNHNY, CDR2 SVGAGI (reference sequence). Unmatched junction bases numbered 11, after V lost 5 bases and J lost 6 bases. CDR3 in amino acids: CASSKQGGGGPEAFF. DNA of the CDR3: TGTGCCAGCAGTAAACAGGGGGGCGGAGGACCTGAAGCTTTCTTT.

The gene calls are TRBV9 and TRBJ2-3; D gene uncertain. The CDR3 runs to 13 residues. Trimming removed 4 bases from V and 6 bases from J, with 12 bases in between. The germline gives CDR1 SGDLS, CDR2 YYNGEE. The CDR3 reads CASSLKVGDTQYF. CDR3 DNA sequence: TGTGCCAGCAGCCTCAAGGTGGGGGATACGCAGTATTTT.

In this sample, this clone turned up once. The chain combines TRBV15 with TRBJ2-1; the match to TRBD2 covers 9 bases. Germline loops: CDR1 LNHNV, CDR2 YYDKDF (reference sequence). After removal of 3 bases from V and 7 bases from J, the junction contained 7 bases not matched to a gene. The CDR3 is 15 residues long. The CDR3 sequence: CATSRAGGTINEQFF. The DNA of the CDR3 is TGTGCCACCAGCAGGGCGGGGGGGACTATAAATGAGCAGTTCTTC. Based on the CDR3 plus reference TRBV15 and TRBJ2-1, the full variable domain is DAMVIQNPRYQVTQFGKPVTLSCSQTLNHNVMYWYQQKSSQAPKLLFHYYDKDFNNEADTPDNFQSRRPNTSFCFLDIRSPGLGDTAMYLCATSRAGGTINEQFFGPGTRLTVL.

The chain uses TRBV28 and TRBJ2-2; 8 bases map to TRBD2. The CDR3 contains 15 residues. The V and J ends lost 7 bases and 6 bases, in that order; junction bases with no gene match: 10. Germline assignment: CDR1 MDHEN and CDR2 SYDVKM. CDR3 sequence (DNA): TGTGCCAGCATCTTTGGGGCGGGAGGAGCCGGGGAGCTGTTTTTT. Its translation is CASIFGAGGAGELFF.